The 32 T cell receptor beta chains reported below all come from one sample, sequenced in a study of human T cells and chemical hapten exposure. TCRdb reprocessed the RACE reads with MiXCR, giving one entry per CDR3 protein. The sample includes 190,000 or so distinct CDR3 sequences, around a quarter of them seen just once. Time point here: patch test 3, about 24 weeks after DPC sensitization. Treatment indicated: therapeutic diphenylcyclopropenone sensitization with weekly scalp DPC. The sequencing used whole blood, collected in connection with sensitization to the hapten diphenylcyclopropenone (DPC). The receptors were gathered from a woman in her thirties or forties with alopecia areata. Some clones in this sample may be carry-over from other donors' samples.

The rearrangement uses TRBV12-3 or TRBV12-4 and TRBJ1-1; D gene uncertain. Trimming removed 5 bases from V and 9 bases from J, with 13 bases in between. The CDR3 runs to 12 residues. DNA for the CDR3: TGTGCCAGCAGTATAGAAGGTCGCAAAGCTTTCTTT. Translation: CASSIEGRKAFF.

The chain couples TRBV20-1 to TRBJ2-7; D call uncertain. Looked up from germline, CDR1 is DFQATT and CDR2 is SNEGSKA (reference sequence). The CDR3 contains 14 residues. Trimming cost V 3 bases and J 1 base, with 13 bases left between them. CDR3 region: CSARGRLRSYEQYF. The CDR3, as DNA: TGCAGTGCTAGGGGTCGGCTTAGGTCCTACGAGCAGTACTTC.

The J gene is TRBJ1-1, the V gene TRBV11-2; tentative D call: TRBD1 (5 bases). The germline gives CDR1 SGHAT, CDR2 FQNNGV. V shed 0 bases and J shed 4 bases, with 18 bases lying between them. The CDR3 loop spans 17 amino acids. CDR3 DNA: TGTGCCAGCAGCTTAGATCCGCCAGGGAGGTCGGGCACTGAAGCTTTCTTT. Its protein product is CASSLDPPGRSGTEAFF.

The chain employs TRBV20-1 and TRBJ1-2; no firm D call. Trimming left V 0 bases short and J 2 bases short, with 13 bases between. Germline V lookup: CDR1 DFQATT, CDR2 SNEGSKA (reference sequence). The CDR3 is made up of 15 amino acids. The CDR3: CSAREGFYQNYGYTF. CDR3 nucleotides: TGCAGTGCTAGAGAGGGTTTCTATCAGAACTATGGCTACACCTTC.

The rearrangement uses TRBV7-6 and TRBJ2-2; D possibly matches TRBD1 or TRBD2 (5 bases each). Germline lookup yields CDR1 SGHVS and CDR2 FNYEAQ. This CDR3 has 15 residues. The ends were cut back, 1 base at V and 5 bases at J, with 11 bases in the middle. The CDR3 nucleotides read TGTGCCAGCAGCTTAGGGACACCGGGGACCGGGGAGCTGTTTTTT. This codes for CASSLGTPGTGELFF. The variable domain in full, with the rest retrieved from reference TRBV7-6 and TRBJ2-2, is GAGVSQSPRYKVTKRGQDVALRCDPISGHVSLYWYRQALGQGPEFLTYFNYEAQQDKSGLPNDRFSAERPEGSISTLTIQRTEQRDSAMYRCASSLGTPGTGELFFGEGSRLTVL.

This clonotype was seen once. This rearrangement joins TRBV5-1 to TRBJ1-2; a possible D gene is TRBD1 (5 bases). The germline V gene encodes CDR1 SGHRS and CDR2 YFSETQ. The CDR3 runs to 15 residues. The V end lost 0 bases, the J end lost 0 bases, and 9 bases lay between the germline ends. The CDR3 spells CASSLAGGANYGYTF. The CDR3 DNA reads TGCGCCAGCAGCTTGGCCGGGGGAGCTAACTATGGCTACACCTTC.

This clonotype has just a few counts. The chain has TRBV29-1 and TRBJ1-1; D not certain. CDR1 and CDR2 (germline): SQVTM, ANQGSEA. The V gene lost 5 bases and the J gene lost 8 bases, with 9 bases spanning the gap. The CDR3 spans 10 residues. The CDR3 spells CSVRDSEAFF. The CDR3 DNA reads TGCAGCGTTCGCGACTCGGAAGCTTTCTTT.

This clonotype was observed a few times. In DNA, the CDR3 is TGCAGTGCTAGACCTTTCAATCAGCCCCAGCATTTT. It is translated as CSARPFNQPQHF. The gene calls are TRBV20-1 and TRBJ1-5; the D is unclear. The CDR3 runs 12 residues. Germline V gives CDR1 DFQATT, CDR2 SNEGSKA (reference sequence). Trimming took off 2 bases at V and 3 bases at J, with 5 bases between the two ends.

The chain couples TRBV7-9 to TRBJ2-7; D ambiguous. The germline V gene encodes CDR1 SEHNR and CDR2 FQNEAQ (reference sequence). V gave up 5 bases and J gave up 4 bases, with 6 bases separating them. The CDR3 length is 11 residues. Here the CDR3 reads CASSDRYEQYF. The DNA for the CDR3 is TGTGCCAGCAGCGACCGATACGAGCAGTACTTC. Based on the CDR3 plus reference TRBV7-9 and TRBJ2-7, the full variable domain is DTGVSQNPRHKITKRGQNVTFRCDPISEHNRLYWYRQTLGQGPEFLTYFQNEAQLEKSRLLSDRFSAERPKGSFSTLEIQRTEQGDSAMYLCASSDRYEQYFGPGTRLTVT.

This clonotype occurred a few times. The junction departs from the called germline gene at one end, perhaps through a read error. The chain is built from TRBV5-1 and TRBJ2-1; D may be TRBD1 or TRBD2 (5 bases each). Looked up from germline, CDR1 is SGHRS and CDR2 is YFSETQ. This CDR3 has 11 residues. The CDR3 loop is CASSSEWGTVF. The CDR3 bases are TGCGCCAGCAGCTCAGAATGGGGGACGGTCTTC.

Ten or more counts support this clonotype. V gene TRBV4-2 combines with J gene TRBJ2-1; D is perhaps TRBD1 (6 bases). Germline CDR1 and CDR2: LGHNA and YNFKEQ. The CDR3 sequence is 13 residues long. Trimming took 2 bases from V and 7 from J, leaving 9 bases between them. The CDR3 nucleotides read TGTGCCAGCAGCCAATACCAGGGGAATGAGCAGTTCTTC. This translates into CASSQYQGNEQFF.

The chain joins TRBV9 to TRBJ2-5; D gene ambiguous. Per germline, CDR1 SGDLS and CDR2 YYNGEE. The CDR3 covers 13 residues. The germline V and J ends were trimmed by 0 bases and 1 base, with 4 bases remaining between them. The CDR3 nucleotides are TGTGCCAGCAGCGTAGCCATCCAAGAGACCCAGTACTTC. Translation: CASSVAIQETQYF.

In its sample, this clonotype was seen a few times. This sequence joins TRBV6-5 and TRBJ1-6; TRBD1 aligns across 8 bases. V gave up 5 bases and J gave up 10 bases; unmatched junction bases: 7. The CDR3 spans 14 residues. From germline, CDR1 is MNHEY and CDR2 SVGAGI. This CDR3 is CASSRQGAGSPLHF. In nucleotides, the CDR3 is TGTGCCAGCAGTCGGCAGGGGGCCGGATCACCCCTCCACTTT.

There are a few counts of this clonotype. This chain connects TRBV29-1 to TRBJ2-4, with D uncertain. Trimming stripped 2 bases from V and 9 bases from J, with 11 bases between. This CDR3 is built from 12 residues. Germline CDR1 SQVTM, CDR2 ANQGSEA. For the CDR3, the DNA is TGCAGCGTTGAACGAGAATCAAGCATTCAGTACTTC. Residues: CSVERESSIQYF.

V gene TRBV7-8 combines with J gene TRBJ2-1; weak D call: TRBD1 (5 bases). V lost 3 bases and J 12 bases, leaving 9 bases between the germline ends. From germline, CDR1 is SGHVS and CDR2 FQNEAQ. This CDR3 is 11 amino acids long. CDR3 in DNA: TGTGCCAGCAGCTTGACAGCCGGGCAGTTCTTC. It yields the protein CASSLTAGQFF.

The chain uses TRBV28 and TRBJ1-6; 8 bases map to TRBD1. Unmatched junction bases numbered 10, after V lost 5 bases and J lost 10 bases. This CDR3 contains 15 residues. Per germline, CDR1 MDHEN and CDR2 SYDVKM. The CDR3 protein is CASSPSDRVYSPLHF. The CDR3 region has the DNA TGTGCCAGCAGTCCCTCGGACAGGGTTTACTCACCCCTCCACTTT.

This clonotype has only a few counts. The J gene is TRBJ2-1, the V gene TRBV7-2; 7 bases are shared with TRBD1. Per germline, CDR1 SGHTA and CDR2 FQGNSA. The CDR3 is made up of 14 amino acids. The trim removed 1 base at V and 5 bases at J, leaving 2 bases unmatched. The CDR3 sequence is CASSLDRGNNEQFF. The CDR3 DNA sequence: TGTGCCAGCAGCTTAGACAGGGGCAACAATGAGCAGTTCTTC.

The V call is TRBV28, the J call TRBJ1-4, with D possibly being TRBD1 (5 bases). CDR3 length: 15 residues. Germline CDR1 is MDHEN and CDR2 is SYDVKM. V gave up 1 base and J gave up 8 bases, with 14 bases separating them. The CDR3 nucleotides read TGTGCCAGCAGTTTATTGGGGGGGAAGACAGAAAAACTGTTTTTT. Translating gives CASSLLGGKTEKLFF.

V and J are TRBV27 and TRBJ2-3, with a weak D call TRBD1 (5 bases). V was trimmed by 1 base and J by 4 bases, leaving 21 bases between them. The CDR3 runs 18 residues. Germline CDR1 is MNHEY and CDR2 is SMNVEV (reference sequence). CDR3 bases: TGTGCCAGCAGTTTATATACCCCAGGGCTTCCCAGCGCAGATACGCAGTATTTT. This gives the protein CASSLYTPGLPSADTQYF.

A few counts support this clonotype. The chain couples TRBV20-1 to TRBJ1-5; D gene ambiguous. V was pared by 1 base and J by 1 base, with 5 bases between. The CDR3 has 13 residues. The germline V gene encodes CDR1 DFQATT and CDR2 SNEGSKA (reference sequence). The CDR3: CSARGRSNQPQHF. The CDR3 bases are TGCAGTGCTAGAGGGCGCAGCAATCAGCCCCAGCATTTT.

The V gene is TRBV20-1, the J gene TRBJ1-1; TRBD1 matches at 7 bases. The trim removed 2 bases at V and 5 bases at J, leaving 8 bases unmatched. In germline, CDR1 is DFQATT, CDR2 SNEGSKA (reference sequence). The CDR3 is 14 amino acids. The CDR3 DNA reads TGCAGTGCTAGACGTACAGGGGAGGGAACTGAAGCTTTCTTT. Protein sequence: CSARRTGEGTEAFF.

This clonotype was seen a handful of times. This sequence joins TRBV29-1 and TRBJ2-2; TRBD1 matches 10 bases. Germline trimming cut 5 bases from V and 4 bases from J; bases unmatched to any gene: 7. The CDR3 length is 15 residues. Germline V gene sequence: CDR1 SQVTM, CDR2 ANQGSEA. In nucleotides, the CDR3 is TGCAGCGTTAGACAGGGGGCGCCGAGCACCGGGGAGCTGTTTTTT. This codes for CSVRQGAPSTGELFF.

This clonotype was detected many times. The rearrangement links TRBV20-1 to TRBJ2-3; D gene unclear. CDR1 is DFQATT, CDR2 SNEGSKA, per germline (reference sequence). CDR3 size: 11 residues. Trimming removed 1 base from V and 7 bases from J, with 6 bases in between. CDR3 region: CSARGVNTQYF. CDR3 bases: TGCAGTGCTAGAGGGGTCAATACGCAGTATTTT.

This clonotype has a handful of counts. The chain recombines TRBV5-1 with TRBJ2-7, with 7 bases aligning to TRBD1. In germline, CDR1 is SGHRS, CDR2 YFSETQ. The trim removed 4 bases at V and 0 bases at J, leaving 4 bases unmatched. The CDR3 is made up of 14 amino acids. CDR3 coding DNA: TGCGCCAGCAGCCAGGGGGACAGCTCCTACGAGCAGTACTTC. Translating gives CASSQGDSSYEQYF.

There are a few counts of this clonotype. This chain uses TRBV4-3 with TRBJ2-3; TRBD2 matches at 7 bases. V gave up 2 bases and J gave up 0 bases; unmatched junction bases: 8. CDR3 length: 17 amino acids. Germline lookup yields CDR1 LGHNA and CDR2 YSLEER. CDR3 sequence reads: CASSQQIGGSSTDTQYF. CDR3 nucleotide sequence: TGCGCCAGCAGCCAACAGATCGGGGGGTCTAGCACAGATACGCAGTATTTT.

The table lists this clonotype with many counts. V usage is TRBV5-1 and J usage is TRBJ2-7; perhaps TRBD2 as D (5 bases). The V gene's germline CDR1 is SGHRS and CDR2 YFSETQ. V lost 1 base and J lost 2, with 10 bases in between. The CDR3 loop spans 14 amino acids. CDR3 region: CASSLYRGTYEQYF. The CDR3 DNA is TGCGCCAGCAGCTTGTATCGGGGAACCTACGAGCAGTACTTC.

This chain uses TRBV20-1 with TRBJ2-3; 10 bases align to TRBD2. The germline V gene has CDR1 DFQATT and CDR2 SNEGSKA (reference sequence). This CDR3 region has 17 residues. V shed 3 bases, J shed 0 bases, and the junction held 9 bases outside the gene matches. CDR3 region: CSARGLAGVPSTDTQYF. In nucleotides, the CDR3 is TGCAGTGCTAGGGGGCTAGCGGGAGTCCCTAGCACAGATACGCAGTATTTT.

There are a few counts of this clonotype. The chain is built from TRBV4-3 and TRBJ2-6, with 7 bases that match TRBD2. CDR1 and CDR2 (germline): LGHNA, YSLEER. The CDR3 is 16 amino acids. V lost 1 base, J lost 1 base, and 1 base stayed unmatched. CDR3 DNA sequence: TGCGCCAGCAGCCAAGTCGGGGGGTCTGGGGCCAACGTCCTGACTTTC. Translating gives CASSQVGGSGANVLTF.

The table lists this clonotype with a few counts. The V call is TRBV10-3, the J call TRBJ2-2; TRBD1 matches 7 bases. In germline, CDR1 is ENHRY, CDR2 SYGVKD. This CDR3 has 17 residues. V lost 4 bases, J lost 5 bases, and 13 bases stayed unmatched. Written as DNA, the CDR3 is TGTGCCATCAGTGGAGGCGCGACAGGGAAAAAGACCGGGGAGCTGTTTTTT. This encodes CAISGGATGKKTGELFF.

The J gene is TRBJ2-7, the V gene TRBV18; 7 bases agree with TRBD2. CDR3 length: 14 residues. Germline assignment: CDR1 KGHSH and CDR2 LQKENI. V dropped 6 bases and J dropped 1; count of bases not matched to a gene: 6. For the CDR3, the DNA is TGTGCCAGCTCGCCTCTAGCGGAGTCCTACGAGCAGTACTTC. This sequence encodes CASSPLAESYEQYF.

The gene calls are TRBV28 and TRBJ1-4; D is unclear. The CDR3 totals 17 residues. Per the germline V gene, CDR1 is MDHEN and CDR2 is SYDVKM. V gave up 2 bases and J gave up 0 bases, with 13 bases separating them. CDR3 bases: TGTGCCAGCAGTTTACCCCCTGGGCGTGCAACTAATGAAAAACTGTTTTTT. It is translated as CASSLPPGRATNEKLFF. Drawing the rest from reference TRBV28 and TRBJ1-4, the complete variable domain is DVKVTQSSRYLVKRTGEKVFLECVQDMDHENMFWYRQDPGLGLRLIYFSYDVKMKEKGDIPEGYSVSREKKERFSLILESASTNQTSMYLCASSLPPGRATNEKLFFGSGTQLSVL.

This clonotype was counted at least ten times. The J gene is TRBJ2-4, the V gene TRBV4-3; 7 nucleotides match TRBD2. The CDR3 runs to 15 residues. Trimming took 0 bases from V and 5 from J; bases not matched to a gene: 4. CDR1 is LGHNA, CDR2 YSLEER, per germline. The CDR3 DNA reads as TGCGCCAGCAGCCAAGATGGACTAGGGCAAAACATTCAGTACTTC. Protein product: CASSQDGLGQNIQYF.